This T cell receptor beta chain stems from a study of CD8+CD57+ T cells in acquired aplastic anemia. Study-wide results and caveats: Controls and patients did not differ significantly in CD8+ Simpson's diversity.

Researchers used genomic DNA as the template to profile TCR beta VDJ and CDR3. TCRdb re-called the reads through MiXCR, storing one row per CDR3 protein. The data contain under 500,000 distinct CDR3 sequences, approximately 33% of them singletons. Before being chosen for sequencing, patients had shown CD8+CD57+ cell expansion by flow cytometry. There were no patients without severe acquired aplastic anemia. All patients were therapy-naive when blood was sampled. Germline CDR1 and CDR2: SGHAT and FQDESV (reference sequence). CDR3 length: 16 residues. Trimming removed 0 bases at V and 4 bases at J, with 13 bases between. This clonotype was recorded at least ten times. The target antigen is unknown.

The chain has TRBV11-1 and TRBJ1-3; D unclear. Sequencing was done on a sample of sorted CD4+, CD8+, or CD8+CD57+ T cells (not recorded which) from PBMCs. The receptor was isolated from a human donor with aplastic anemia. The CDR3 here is CASSLAGREDGNTIYF. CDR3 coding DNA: TGTGCCAGCAGCTTAGCTGGGAGGGAGGACGGAAACACCATATATTTT.